This T cell receptor (beta chain) was profiled in a study of cytomegalovirus exposure and HLA in healthy donors. Overall study context: Earlier work reported 100 million or so unique TCR beta sequences from roughly 180 million T cells. Around 79 million unique TCRs, all from HLA-typed donors, were included in an early release of the data.

The study ran its PCR with 60 Vbeta and 13 Jbeta primers. Sequenced by immunoSEQ multiplex PCR; TCRdb stores in-frame clones only, minus some. This table has 100,000 to 150,000 clones, roughly 72% appearing once. The TCR sequence derives from a woman aged 45-59 years in good health and CMV-seronegative. Sequencing was done on a sample of PBMCs.

CDR3 DNA sequence: TGTGCCAGCAGCCAAGACACCTACAATCAGCCCCAGCATTTT. Its translation: CASSQDTYNQPQHF. This chain links TRBV4-2 with TRBJ1-5; no firm D call. V lost 0 bases and J lost 3, with 6 bases in between. Germline lookup yields CDR1 LGHNA and CDR2 YNFKEQ. The length of the CDR3 is 14 residues.